The next 16 T cell receptor beta chains were all read from a single sample in a study of cytomegalovirus exposure and HLA in healthy donors. The PCR used 60 Vbeta and 13 Jbeta primers. The table came from immunoSEQ multiplex PCR; TCRdb's copy has only in-frame clones and leaves some out. This repertoire includes around 75,000 clones. Source material: PBMCs. The receptor source for this set is a man between 45 and 60 years old in good health and CMV-seropositive.

This chain uses TRBV6-1 with TRBJ2-5; tentative D call: TRBD1 (6 bases). The V and J ends lost 4 bases and 4 bases respectively, with 10 bases between them. The CDR3 is 13 residues long. Germline lookup yields CDR1 MNHNS and CDR2 SASEGT. CDR3 DNA: TGTGCCAGCAGTGGTACAGGGAGAGAGACCCAGTACTTC. It encodes CASSGTGRETQYF.

V is TRBV4-1 and J is TRBJ2-7; the D gene is possibly TRBD1 (6 bases). Germline assignment: CDR1 MGHRA and CDR2 YSYEKL. Deletions cut 1 base from V and 2 bases from J, with 18 bases between. This CDR3 region has 17 residues. The CDR3 DNA follows: TGCGCCAGCAGCCAAGCTTCATCAGGGGCGCCAACCTACGAGCAGTACTTC. Translation: CASSQASSGAPTYEQYF.

The chain is built from TRBV7-9 and TRBJ2-3; TRBD2 matches 12 bases. This CDR3 comprises 15 residues. After removal of 6 bases from V and 3 bases from J, the junction contained 4 bases not matched to a gene. CDR1 is SEHNR and CDR2 is FQNEAQ in the germline V gene (reference sequence). The CDR3 sequence: CASRPTSGGTDTQYF. In DNA form, the CDR3 reads TGTGCCAGCAGGCCGACTAGCGGGGGAACAGATACGCAGTATTTT.

The gene calls are TRBV5-1 and TRBJ1-2, with 9 positions matching TRBD1. The germline gives CDR1 SGHRS, CDR2 YFSETQ. The ends lost 7 bases at V and 3 bases at J; junction bases unmatched: 10. This CDR3 spans 15 amino acids. The DNA of the CDR3 is TGCGCCAGCGGACCCACAGGGGGCGAGGACTATGGCTACACCTTC. This codes for CASGPTGGEDYGYTF.

CDR3 bases: TGCGCCAGCAGCTTGGTGGGTGGGACATCGGTGGATGAGCAGTTCTTC. Amino acids: CASSLVGGTSVDEQFF. The genes are TRBV5-1 and TRBJ2-1, with D perhaps TRBD1 (6 bases). CDR3 length: 16 amino acids. The V end was cut by 0 bases, the J end by 8 bases, with 18 bases between. Germline V CDR1 and CDR2: SGHRS, YFSETQ.

V usage is TRBV5-4 and J usage is TRBJ1-1; no reliable D call. Germline V lookup: CDR1 SGHNT, CDR2 YYREEE (reference sequence). Trimming left V 2 bases short and J 3 bases short, with 11 bases between. The CDR3 is made up of 14 amino acids. The CDR3 loop reads CASSFVGADTEAFF. The CDR3 bases are TGTGCCAGCAGCTTCGTTGGCGCGGACACTGAAGCTTTCTTT.

The chain uses TRBV5-1 and TRBJ2-7; 13 bases fit TRBD2. This CDR3 region has 15 residues. CDR1 and CDR2 (germline): SGHRS, YFSETQ. With 0 bases clipped from V and 4 bases from J, the junction kept 1 base outside the gene matches. The CDR3 reads CASSLGLAGGYEQYF. CDR3 bases: TGCGCCAGCAGCTTGGGACTAGCGGGAGGTTACGAGCAGTACTTC.

The chain combines TRBV9 with TRBJ2-2; the match to TRBD2 covers 12 bases. CDR1 SGDLS and CDR2 YYNGEE come from the germline V gene. This CDR3 comprises 16 residues. The junction had 5 bases not matched to a gene; V was cut back by 3 bases and J by 5 bases. The CDR3 loop reads CASSARLAGDTGELFF. CDR3 coding DNA: TGTGCCAGCAGCGCCCGACTAGCGGGAGATACCGGGGAGCTGTTTTTT.

The CDR3 sequence is CASSRYVDRYEQYV. CDR3 coding DNA: TGTGCCAGCAGCCGTTATGTGGACAGATACGAGCAGTACGTC. The V call is TRBV6-1, the J call TRBJ2-7, with D tentatively TRBD1 (6 bases). CDR1 and CDR2 from the germline V gene are MNHNS and SASEGT. The length of the CDR3 is 14 residues. V was trimmed by 6 bases and J by 4 bases, leaving 16 bases between them.

The chain uses TRBV6-5 and TRBJ2-5; D unclear. The CDR3 totals 12 residues. The ends were cut back, 7 bases at V and 2 bases at J, with 8 bases in the middle. The germline V gene encodes CDR1 MNHEY and CDR2 SVGAGI. CDR3: CASKARQETQYF. In DNA form, the CDR3 reads TGTGCCAGCAAGGCCAGGCAAGAGACCCAGTACTTC.

The chain employs TRBV7-9 and TRBJ2-7; 9 nucleotides match TRBD1. CDR1 is SEHNR, CDR2 FQNEAQ, per germline (reference sequence). CDR3 length equals 15 residues. After removal of 6 bases from V and 7 bases from J, the junction contained 13 bases not matched to a gene. The CDR3 bases are TGTGCCAGCAGTCCTACAGGGGGCACTGGCTTGGAGCAGTACGTC. This translates into CASSPTGGTGLEQYV.

The rearrangement joins TRBV9 to TRBJ1-2; weak D call: TRBD1 (5 bases). The CDR3 has 14 residues. Trimming left V 2 bases short and J 3 bases short, with 11 bases between. Germline V gives CDR1 SGDLS, CDR2 YYNGEE. The CDR3 region has the DNA TGTGCCAGCAGCGTTGGAGGGGCGGACTATGGCTACACCTTC. This codes for CASSVGGADYGYTF.

The chain employs TRBV19 and TRBJ2-2; 7 nucleotides match TRBD1. The germline gives CDR1 LNHDA, CDR2 SQIVND (reference sequence). The trim removed 4 bases at V and 6 bases at J, leaving 2 bases unmatched. This CDR3 has 13 amino acids. This CDR3 reads CASSTQGSGELFF. CDR3 coding DNA: TGTGCCAGTAGTACACAGGGGTCCGGGGAGCTGTTTTTT.

The chain recombines TRBV5-1 with TRBJ1-6; tentative D call: TRBD1 (6 bases). V was trimmed by 1 base and J by 1 base, leaving 15 bases between them. Germline CDR1 SGHRS, CDR2 YFSETQ. The CDR3 runs to 18 residues. The CDR3 sequence is CASSLSGQRRSYNSPLHF. For the CDR3, the DNA is TGCGCCAGCAGCTTGTCCGGACAGCGGAGGTCCTATAATTCACCCCTCCACTTT. Supplemented by reference TRBV5-1 and TRBJ1-6, the full variable domain reads KAGVTQTPRYLIKTRGQQVTLSCSPISGHRSVSWYQQTPGQGLQFLFEYFSETQRNKGNFPGRFSGRQFSNSRSEMNVSTLELGDSALYLCASSLSGQRRSYNSPLHFGNGTRLTVT.

The V gene is TRBV5-6, the J gene TRBJ1-2, with no clear D. Germline V gives CDR1 SGHDT, CDR2 YYEEEE. This CDR3 is built from 12 residues. V lost 1 base to trimming and J lost 9 bases, with 10 bases between them. The CDR3 here is CASSLSPPSYTF. CDR3 in DNA: TGTGCCAGCAGCTTGTCCCCCCCCAGCTACACCTTC.

The V gene is TRBV9, the J gene TRBJ2-1; D may be TRBD1 (7 bases). The CDR3 runs 12 residues. Germline values: CDR1 SGDLS, CDR2 YYNGEE. Trimming removed 3 bases at V and 9 bases at J, with 10 bases between. Written as DNA, the CDR3 is TGTGCCAGCAGCGGACAGGGAGGTGAGCAGTTCTTC. This encodes CASSGQGGEQFF.